These 31 T cell receptor beta chains share one sample of origin, sequenced in a study of pediatric ulcerative colitis (dated by TCRdb to about 2019). During colonoscopy, one to two pinch biopsies were obtained from the rectum for research purposes. Library generation was performed with the immunoSEQ multiplex PCR assay. TCRdb obtained this table from immuneACCESS and retained in-frame rearrangements with V and J assigned. These tables miss some clones; where compared with another copy, unresolved V genes account for less than half of the shortfall, and the remainder is unexplained. Recorded for this sample are some 50,000 clones; 78% of them occurred a single time. Jointly, the top ten make up around 3.5% of the sample. Sequencing was performed on gut tissue. All receptors come from a girl aged 10 to 17 with moderate ulcerative colitis.

This rearrangement joins TRBV5-1 to TRBJ2-2; D tentatively fits TRBD1 or TRBD2 (5 bases each). The CDR3 loop spans 16 amino acids. The V and J ends lost 2 bases and 0 bases respectively, with 11 bases between them. Looked up from germline, CDR1 is SGHRS and CDR2 is YFSETQ. CDR3 sequence reads: CASSFQGGSNTGELFF. In DNA form, the CDR3 reads TGCGCCAGCAGCTTTCAGGGCGGGTCGAACACCGGGGAGCTGTTTTTT.

The chain employs TRBV19 and TRBJ2-1, with 7 bases fitting TRBD2. This CDR3 comprises 15 residues. With 5 bases clipped from V and 6 bases from J, the junction kept 10 bases outside the gene matches. The germline CDR1 and CDR2 sequences are LNHDA and SQIVND (reference sequence). The CDR3: CASSPRLAQFNEQFF. For the CDR3, the DNA is TGTGCCAGTAGTCCGCGACTAGCTCAGTTCAATGAGCAGTTCTTC.

This sequence joins TRBV7-3 and TRBJ2-1, with 16 bases that match TRBD2. The CDR3 has 20 amino acids. The germline gives CDR1 SGHTA, CDR2 FQGTGA. Germline trimming cut 5 bases from V and 0 bases from J; bases unmatched to any gene: 10. The DNA of the CDR3 is TGTGCCAGCAGCCTATATCCCGGGACTAGCGGGGGGGCCTCCTACAATGAGCAGTTCTTC. Translation gives CASSLYPGTSGGASYNEQFF. The entire variable domain, with the rest obtained from reference TRBV7-3 and TRBJ2-1, is as follows: GAGVSQTPSNKVTEKGKYVELRCDPISGHTALYWYRQSLGQGPEFLIYFQGTGAADDSGLPNDRFFAVRPEGSVSTLKIQRTERGDSAVYLCASSLYPGTSGGASYNEQFFGPGTRLTVL.

The genes are TRBV6-1 and TRBJ2-5, with TRBD1 matching over 10 bases. The J segment lost 4 bases and the V segment lost 5 bases, leaving 7 bases of the junction unmatched. Germline V gene data show CDR1 as MNHNS and CDR2 as SASEGT. CDR3 length: 15 amino acids. This CDR3 is CASSSGTGALETQYF. Here the CDR3 DNA reads TGTGCCAGCAGTTCCGGGACAGGGGCTCTAGAGACCCAGTACTTC.

The rearrangement uses TRBV13 and TRBJ2-7, with TRBD2 matching over 14 bases. Germline lookup yields CDR1 PRHDT and CDR2 FYEKMQ (reference sequence). Trimming removed 4 bases from V and 5 bases from J; junction bases left unmatched: 4. This CDR3 region has 15 residues. CDR3 sequence: CASSSGLAGVHEQYF. CDR3 bases: TGTGCCAGCAGCTCGGGACTAGCGGGAGTCCACGAGCAGTACTTC.

The chain couples TRBV30 to TRBJ1-2; D ambiguous. Trimming stripped 4 bases from V and 4 bases from J, with 13 bases between. The V gene's germline CDR1 is GTSNPN and CDR2 SVGIG (reference sequence). CDR3 size: 13 residues. The CDR3 DNA follows: TGTGCCTGGAATCCCGGCAGCAGCTATGGCTACACCTTC. This gives the protein CAWNPGSSYGYTF.

The chain combines TRBV7-2 with TRBJ1-2; tentative D call: TRBD1 (6 bases). Germline V lookup: CDR1 SGHTA, CDR2 FQGNSA. This CDR3 region has 16 residues. Between the trimmed V and J ends, which lost 5 bases and 8 bases, there was a span of 24 bases. This CDR3 is CASSPNGGGGSWGYTF. The DNA of the CDR3 is TGTGCCAGCAGCCCCAATGGGGGGGGCGGTTCGTGGGGCTACACCTTC. The full variable domain, its missing parts supplied by reference TRBV7-2 and TRBJ1-2, is GAGVSQSPSNKVTEKGKDVELRCDPISGHTALYWYRQSLGQGLEFLIYFQGNSAPDKSGLPSDRFSAERTGGSVSTLTIQRTQQEDSAVYLCASSPNGGGGSWGYTFGSGTRLTVV.

This chain joins TRBV5-1 and TRBJ2-3; unclear D gene. CDR1 is SGHRS and CDR2 is YFSETQ in the germline V gene. This CDR3 spans 12 amino acids. Trimming took 4 bases from V and 3 from J, leaving 6 bases between them. CDR3 amino acids: CASSPPTDTQYF. CDR3 nucleotides: TGCGCCAGCAGCCCCCCTACAGATACGCAGTATTTT.

This clone occurred a few times. The V and J genes are TRBV5-1 and TRBJ1-1, with a tentative D call TRBD1 (5 bases). The V end was cut by 4 bases, the J end by 5 bases, with 27 bases between. Germline CDR1 reads SGHRS; CDR2 reads YFSETQ. CDR3 size: 18 residues. CDR3: CASSRFGPGGVTRTEAFF. The CDR3 DNA reads TGCGCCAGCAGCCGTTTCGGCCCTGGAGGGGTGACGAGAACTGAAGCTTTCTTT.

This rearrangement joins TRBV7-9 to TRBJ2-3; 7 bases agree with TRBD2. Trimming removed 5 bases from V and 4 bases from J; junction bases left unmatched: 6. Germline CDR1 and CDR2: SEHNR and FQNEAQ (reference sequence). The length of the CDR3 is 14 residues. In DNA form, the CDR3 reads TGTGCCAGCAGCCAAGGGACTATTTCAGATACGCAGTATTTT. It is translated as CASSQGTISDTQYF.

The chain joins TRBV5-6 to TRBJ2-5; D is unclear. The V and J ends lost 0 bases and 4 bases respectively, with 10 bases between them. The V gene's germline CDR1 is SGHDT and CDR2 YYEEEE. The CDR3 contains 14 residues. CDR3 residues: CASSLGQLRETQYF. The DNA of the CDR3 is TGTGCCAGCAGCTTGGGTCAGCTAAGAGAGACCCAGTACTTC. Combining the CDR3 with reference TRBV5-6 and TRBJ2-5 gives the whole variable domain DAGVTQSPTHLIKTRGQQVTLRCSPKSGHDTVSWYQQALGQGPQFIFQYYEEEERQRGNFPDRFSGHQFPNYSSELNVNALLLGDSALYLCASSLGQLRETQYFGPGTRLLVL.

This clone was seen a handful of times. The chain links TRBV6-1 to TRBJ1-1; TRBD1 matches 7 bases. The CDR3 is 13 residues long. CDR1 and CDR2 (germline): MNHNS, SASEGT. With V trimmed by 6 bases and J by 6 bases, 7 bases remained unmatched. This CDR3 is CASRVTGVAEAFF. CDR3 DNA sequence: TGTGCCAGCAGGGTAACAGGGGTGGCTGAAGCTTTCTTT.

The chain recombines TRBV9 with TRBJ2-1; D perhaps matches TRBD2 (5 bases). This CDR3 region has 13 residues. V was trimmed by 3 bases and J by 8 bases, leaving 12 bases between them. CDR1 is SGDLS and CDR2 is YYNGEE in the germline V gene. In DNA form, the CDR3 reads TGTGCCAGCAGCGCCATCCGGGAATATGAGCAGTTCTTC. This translates into CASSAIREYEQFF.

The rearrangement uses TRBV6-1 and TRBJ1-5, with TRBD1 matching over 8 bases. The J segment lost 3 bases and the V segment lost 5 bases, leaving 6 bases of the junction unmatched. The CDR3 length is 15 residues. Germline V gene data show CDR1 as MNHNS and CDR2 as SASEGT. Here the CDR3 reads CASSSTGGNNQPQHF. CDR3 coding DNA: TGTGCCAGCAGTTCCACAGGGGGAAACAATCAGCCCCAGCATTTT.

The DNA of the CDR3 is TGTGCCAGCAGCCTCGGGACTAGCATGTACAATGAGCAGTTCTTC. Its translation is CASSLGTSMYNEQFF. V gene TRBV11-1 combines with J gene TRBJ2-1; 9 nucleotides line up with TRBD2. The germline V gene has CDR1 SGHAT and CDR2 FQDESV (reference sequence). The V segment lost 5 bases and the J segment 4 bases; nucleotides outside the gene matches: 6. The CDR3 is 15 amino acids.

The gene calls are TRBV10-3 and TRBJ1-2; 7 positions match TRBD1. V trimming: 5 bases; J trimming: 3 bases; junction bases outside the gene matches: 3. Looked up from germline, CDR1 is ENHRY and CDR2 is SYGVKD. The CDR3 is made up of 13 amino acids. In nucleotides, the CDR3 is TGTGCCATCAGTCCAGGGGGGCACTATGGCTACACCTTC. It specifies CAISPGGHYGYTF.

In this sample, this clone turned up a few times. This same CDR3 is encoded by further DNA sequences in the sample. This chain uses TRBV5-1 with TRBJ1-5, with D hard to call. The ends were cut back, 0 bases at V and 3 bases at J, with 7 bases in the middle. CDR3 size: 14 residues. Germline CDR1 reads SGHRS; CDR2 reads YFSETQ. This CDR3 is CASSLEGHNQPQHF. The CDR3 region has the DNA TGCGCCAGCAGCTTGGAAGGCCACAATCAGCCCCAGCATTTT.

V gene TRBV28 combines with J gene TRBJ1-3; maybe TRBD1 (5 bases). Trimming left V 5 bases short and J 7 bases short, with 15 bases between. CDR1 and CDR2 (germline): MDHEN, SYDVKM. This CDR3 is built from 14 residues. The CDR3 DNA is TGTGCCAGCAGTATGGGACCTTATGGGAACACCATATATTTT. Protein product: CASSMGPYGNTIYF.

This clone has more than one count but fewer than ten. This chain connects TRBV4-1 to TRBJ2-7; 12 positions match TRBD2. The length of the CDR3 is 14 residues. CDR1 and CDR2 from the germline V gene are MGHRA and YSYEKL. The V segment lost 5 bases and the J segment 3 bases; nucleotides outside the gene matches: 2. In nucleotides, the CDR3 is TGCGCCAGCAGCAGGACTAGCGGGAACTACGAGCAGTACTTC. It specifies CASSRTSGNYEQYF.

The V and J genes are TRBV11-3 and TRBJ2-1; 11 bases match TRBD2. CDR3 length: 16 amino acids. Unmatched junction bases numbered 14, after V lost 6 bases and J lost 10 bases. Germline V lookup: CDR1 SGHNT, CDR2 YENEEA. The CDR3 sequence is CASRHLAGGFVGEQFF. CDR3 sequence (DNA): TGTGCCAGCAGACACCTAGCGGGGGGATTCGTCGGGGAGCAGTTCTTC.

This clone was detected only a few times. This chain links TRBV5-1 with TRBJ2-7; no clear D gene. The CDR3 extends over 13 amino acids. CDR1 is SGHRS and CDR2 is YFSETQ in the germline V gene. With 0 bases removed from V and 1 base from J, the gap between germline ends came to 5 bases. DNA for the CDR3: TGCGCCAGCAGCTTGGACCAGTCCTACGAGCAGTACTTC. This sequence encodes CASSLDQSYEQYF.

This chain uses TRBV29-1 with TRBJ2-3; D might be TRBD1 or TRBD2, each matching 6 bases. The V end lost 6 bases, the J end lost 0 bases, and 13 bases lay between the germline ends. This CDR3 spans 14 amino acids. The germline CDR1 and CDR2 sequences are SQVTM and ANQGSEA. The CDR3 region is CSVSLGGSTDTQYF. The CDR3 DNA reads as TGCAGCGTCTCGTTGGGGGGCAGCACAGATACGCAGTATTTT.

V is TRBV2 and J is TRBJ2-3; perhaps D is TRBD1 or TRBD2 (5 bases each). The germline V and J ends were trimmed by 7 bases and 2 bases, with 19 bases remaining between them. The V gene's germline CDR1 is SNHLY and CDR2 FYNNEI. This CDR3 spans 16 amino acids. The CDR3, as DNA: TGTGCCAGCATTTTGACCGGGACCGGCTCCACAGATACGCAGTATTTT. It is translated as CASILTGTGSTDTQYF.

The J gene is TRBJ2-3, the V gene TRBV23-1, with 7 bases that match TRBD2. TRBV23-1 is labeled an ORF, and its function is uncertain. The CDR3 has 22 amino acids. Trimming cost V 4 bases and J 0 bases; bases outside gene matches: 25. CDR3 nucleotide sequence: TGCGCCAGCAGTCCGACGACTAGCTTGTTACTGAAGGGAGCGACTAGCACAGATACGCAGTATTTT. This gives the protein CASSPTTSLLLKGATSTDTQYF.

This clone was counted a few times. The rearrangement links TRBV2 to TRBJ1-6; perhaps TRBD1 as D (6 bases). This CDR3 spans 15 amino acids. Germline CDR1 and CDR2: SNHLY and FYNNEI. Trimming took off 7 bases at V and 11 bases at J, with 21 bases between the two ends. The CDR3 region has the DNA TGTGCCAGCAACTCCGAGACAGGCCCCCGTCCACCCCTCCACTTT. Translated, it gives CASNSETGPRPPLHF.

The V gene is TRBV5-5, the J gene TRBJ2-7; a weak D match, TRBD2 (5 bases). Trimming shortened V by 0 bases and J by 7 bases, and 14 bases separated the two germline ends. This CDR3 is built from 14 residues. Germline V gene lookup returns CDR1 SGHKS and CDR2 YYEKEE (reference sequence). CDR3 region: CASSLDPGYGEQYF. The CDR3 bases are TGTGCCAGCAGCTTGGATCCGGGGTACGGGGAGCAGTACTTC.

The chain couples TRBV7-6 to TRBJ1-5; a weak D match, TRBD1 (5 bases). Germline CDR1 SGHVS, CDR2 FNYEAQ. This CDR3 contains 15 residues. V lost 5 bases and J lost 0, with 11 bases in between. The CDR3 reads CASSLGAGSNQPQHF. The CDR3 coding sequence is TGTGCCAGCAGCCTAGGGGCCGGTAGCAATCAGCCCCAGCATTTT.

V and J are TRBV28 and TRBJ1-5; D ambiguous. Trimming removed 3 bases from V and 7 bases from J, with 13 bases in between. Germline V CDR1 and CDR2: MDHEN, SYDVKM. The CDR3 sequence is 14 residues long. The CDR3, as DNA: TGTGCCAGCAGTTTGTGGACCGTCGTCCAGCCCCAGCATTTT. Protein: CASSLWTVVQPQHF.

The genes are TRBV5-4 and TRBJ2-7; the match to TRBD1 covers 10 bases. Germline V gives CDR1 SGHNT, CDR2 YYREEE (reference sequence). CDR3 size: 16 residues. V shed 0 bases, J shed 4 bases, and the junction held 7 bases outside the gene matches. In DNA form, the CDR3 reads TGTGCCAGCAGCTTGGGGACAGGGGGGACCTTGTACGAGCAGTACTTC. It codes for CASSLGTGGTLYEQYF.

The chain joins TRBV4-1 to TRBJ2-5, with TRBD2 identical over 12 bases. The germline CDR1 and CDR2 sequences are MGHRA and YSYEKL. The CDR3 length is 17 residues. Unmatched junction bases numbered 10, after V lost 4 bases and J lost 4 bases. CDR3 region: CASSPAGTSGWAETQYF. CDR3 DNA: TGCGCCAGCAGCCCCGCCGGGACTAGCGGGTGGGCAGAGACCCAGTACTTC.

The rearrangement links TRBV13 to TRBJ2-7; D is undetermined. CDR1 is PRHDT and CDR2 is FYEKMQ in the germline V gene (reference sequence). The CDR3 is made up of 13 amino acids. Trimming left V 5 bases short and J 0 bases short, with 8 bases between. The CDR3 nucleotides are TGTGCCAGCAGCCCCCGAAACTCCTACGAGCAGTACTTC. Protein: CASSPRNSYEQYF.